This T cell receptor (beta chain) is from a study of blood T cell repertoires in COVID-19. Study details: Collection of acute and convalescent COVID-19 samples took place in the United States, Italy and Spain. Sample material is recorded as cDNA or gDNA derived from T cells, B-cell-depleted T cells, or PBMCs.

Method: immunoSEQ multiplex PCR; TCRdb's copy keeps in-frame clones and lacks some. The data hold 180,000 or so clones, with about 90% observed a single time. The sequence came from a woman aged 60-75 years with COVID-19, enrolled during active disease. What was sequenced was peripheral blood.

The CDR3 nucleotides read TGTGCCAGCAGTTACAACAGGGGGTACGAGCAGTACTTC. As protein: CASSYNRGYEQYF. This chain joins TRBV6-6 and TRBJ2-7; TRBD1 agrees at 8 bases. Germline CDR1 is MNHNY and CDR2 is SVGAGI (reference sequence). The CDR3 is made up of 13 amino acids. V trimming: 2 bases; J trimming: 4 bases; junction bases outside the gene matches: 1.